Listed below are T cell receptor beta chains from one sample, sequenced in a study of blood T cell repertoires in COVID-19. This table comes from immunoSEQ multiplex PCR, and its TCRdb copy is limited to in-frame clones, with some not included. This repertoire shows about 360,000 clones, roughly 86% found once; its top ten account for 2% to 2.5%. The sample was PBMCs or T cells enriched from blood (not recorded which). Source of these receptors: a woman in her thirties or forties with acute COVID-19. Each CDR3 is given with its conserved first and last residue. The order of the fields is V gene, J gene, CDR3 protein.

v_gene: TRBV14
j_gene: TRBJ2-7
CDR3aa: CASSHRTGGFYEQYF

v_gene: TRBV2
j_gene: TRBJ1-2
CDR3aa: CASTERRFNYGYTF

v_gene: TRBV29-1
j_gene: TRBJ1-1
CDR3aa: CSVGVGGRSEAFF

v_gene: TRBV7-2
j_gene: TRBJ1-1
CDR3aa: CASSNRQGTEAFF

v_gene: TRBV7-9
j_gene: TRBJ2-7
CDR3aa: CASSPGTSGPYEQYF

v_gene: TRBV20-1
j_gene: TRBJ2-7
CDR3aa: CSASWVSEAEQYF

v_gene: TRBV9
j_gene: TRBJ1-2
CDR3aa: CASSVTPERNYGYTF

v_gene: TRBV6-5
j_gene: TRBJ2-5
CDR3aa: CASRETGVETQYF

v_gene: TRBV19
j_gene: TRBJ1-5
CDR3aa: CASSLTGSEYQPQHF

v_gene: TRBV21-1
j_gene: TRBJ1-2
CDR3aa: CASSKGTGDGYTF

v_gene: TRBV7-2
j_gene: TRBJ1-3
CDR3aa: CASTLKPGNTIYF

v_gene: TRBV13
j_gene: TRBJ1-1
CDR3aa: CASSLVGGQYTEAFF

v_gene: TRBV3-1/TRBV3-2
j_gene: TRBJ2-2
CDR3aa: CASSQVVGHSANTGELFF

v_gene: TRBV7-6
j_gene: TRBJ2-7
CDR3aa: CASSPTGGYEQYF

v_gene: TRBV11-2
j_gene: TRBJ1-2
CDR3aa: CASSLEGRYGYTF

v_gene: TRBV24-1
j_gene: TRBJ2-7
CDR3aa: CATRAGTGIYEQYF

v_gene: TRBV30
j_gene: TRBJ1-3
CDR3aa: CAWSSTGSGNTIYF

v_gene: TRBV7-9
j_gene: TRBJ1-3
CDR3aa: CASSLGGGTGNTIYF

v_gene: TRBV30
j_gene: TRBJ1-3
CDR3aa: CAWSVLQGPGDTIYF

v_gene: TRBV7-8
j_gene: TRBJ1-5
CDR3aa: CASSYQVEGTRGNQPQHF

v_gene: TRBV9
j_gene: TRBJ2-2
CDR3aa: CASSPRTGTNTGELFF

v_gene: TRBV7-2
j_gene: TRBJ2-3
CDR3aa: CASSLRGAGGETDTQYF

v_gene: TRBV5-1
j_gene: TRBJ2-7
CDR3aa: CASSTDRAYEQYF

v_gene: TRBV19
j_gene: TRBJ1-2
CDR3aa: CASSMGQGGDYGYTF

v_gene: TRBV7-9
j_gene: TRBJ1-5
CDR3aa: CASSPDRLKSNQPQHF

v_gene: TRBV6-5
j_gene: TRBJ2-1
CDR3aa: CASSYSRALSNEQFF

v_gene: TRBV2
j_gene: TRBJ1-1
CDR3aa: CASTLRNTEAFF

v_gene: TRBV5-1
j_gene: TRBJ2-1
CDR3aa: CASSLGLAGLNEQFF

v_gene: TRBV5-1
j_gene: TRBJ1-1
CDR3aa: CASTGGNTEAFF

v_gene: TRBV7-9
j_gene: TRBJ1-2
CDR3aa: CASSFDGGRHHGYTF

v_gene: TRBV6-5
j_gene: TRBJ2-3
CDR3aa: CASSRGGRLTDTQYF

v_gene: TRBV5-1
j_gene: TRBJ2-3
CDR3aa: CASSLAASGGRTDTQYF

v_gene: TRBV2
j_gene: TRBJ2-3
CDR3aa: CASSEISSADTQYF

v_gene: TRBV4-1
j_gene: TRBJ2-4
CDR3aa: CASSQAGGPKNIQYF

v_gene: TRBV19
j_gene: TRBJ1-6
CDR3aa: CASSMGTGNGSPLHF

v_gene: TRBV7-9
j_gene: TRBJ2-3
CDR3aa: CASRRTSGGTDTQYF

v_gene: TRBV19
j_gene: TRBJ2-5
CDR3aa: CASSPISRPGLGQETQYF

v_gene: TRBV5-1
j_gene: TRBJ1-1
CDR3aa: CASSLAGSRGTEAFF

v_gene: TRBV6-1
j_gene: TRBJ1-5
CDR3aa: CASSEPPGPGGNQPQHF

v_gene: TRBV18
j_gene: TRBJ1-2
CDR3aa: CASSPGLTYGYTF

v_gene: TRBV19
j_gene: TRBJ1-4
CDR3aa: CASSDRDRGEKLFF

v_gene: TRBV29-1
j_gene: TRBJ1-2
CDR3aa: CSVDRAGVDYGYTF

v_gene: TRBV4-1
j_gene: TRBJ2-5
CDR3aa: CASSHTGGFQETQYF

v_gene: TRBV9
j_gene: TRBJ2-1
CDR3aa: CASSVLAGGNEQFF

v_gene: TRBV2
j_gene: TRBJ1-5
CDR3aa: CASSQEGASNQPQHF

v_gene: TRBV7-9
j_gene: TRBJ2-2
CDR3aa: CASSSTSGENTGELFF

v_gene: TRBV1
j_gene: TRBJ2-2
CDR3aa: CTSSRGLAGGQGIGELFF

v_gene: TRBV2
j_gene: TRBJ2-4
CDR3aa: CASGGQQLAKNIQYF

v_gene: TRBV5-4
j_gene: TRBJ2-7
CDR3aa: CASSGGTDYEQYF

v_gene: TRBV24-1
j_gene: TRBJ1-5
CDR3aa: CATSAGNSNQPQHF

v_gene: TRBV29-1
j_gene: TRBJ1-2
CDR3aa: CSVEGTGGRGNYGYTF

v_gene: TRBV12-3/TRBV12-4
j_gene: TRBJ1-2
CDR3aa: CASSGRRGYGYTF